Reported below is one TCR beta chain. Antigen unknown. This specimen comes from a study of cytomegalovirus exposure and HLA in healthy donors. Study-level points and caveats: As a later analysis revealed, the rate of TCR association differed by HLA locus, with DRB1 most and HLA-C fewest.

Germline CDR1 LGHNA, CDR2 YSLEER. The CDR3 is 17 residues long. V was pared by 1 base and J by 4 bases, with 18 bases between. Researchers ran the PCR with 60 Vbeta and 13 Jbeta primers. Here immunoSEQ multiplex PCR was the method, and the copy in TCRdb shows in-frame clones only, minus some. This repertoire shows 130,000 to 150,000 clones, more than 60% found once; its top ten account for more than 10%. This receptor was identified in a man in his forties in good health and CMV-seropositive. Sequencing was done on a sample of PBMCs. The chain links TRBV4-3 to TRBJ2-3; weak D call: TRBD2 (6 bases). CDR3 sequence: CASSQVPPGSHSDTQYF. The CDR3 DNA is TGCGCCAGCAGCCAAGTCCCCCCCGGGAGTCACTCAGATACGCAGTATTTT.